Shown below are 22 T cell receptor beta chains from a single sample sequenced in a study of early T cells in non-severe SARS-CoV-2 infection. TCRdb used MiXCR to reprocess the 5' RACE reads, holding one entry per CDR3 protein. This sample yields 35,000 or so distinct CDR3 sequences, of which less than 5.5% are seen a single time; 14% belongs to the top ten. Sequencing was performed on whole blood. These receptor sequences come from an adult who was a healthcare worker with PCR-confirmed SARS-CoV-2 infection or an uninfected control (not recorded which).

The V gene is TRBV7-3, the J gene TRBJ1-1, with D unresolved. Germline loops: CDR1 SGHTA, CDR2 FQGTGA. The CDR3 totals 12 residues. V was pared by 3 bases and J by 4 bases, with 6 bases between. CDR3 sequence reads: CASSLGITEAFF. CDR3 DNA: TGTGCCAGCAGCTTGGGCATCACTGAAGCTTTCTTT. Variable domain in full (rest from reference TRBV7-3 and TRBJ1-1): GAGVSQTPSNKVTEKGKYVELRCDPISGHTALYWYRQSLGQGPEFLIYFQGTGAADDSGLPNDRFFAVRPEGSVSTLKIQRTERGDSAVYLCASSLGITEAFFGQGTRLTVV.

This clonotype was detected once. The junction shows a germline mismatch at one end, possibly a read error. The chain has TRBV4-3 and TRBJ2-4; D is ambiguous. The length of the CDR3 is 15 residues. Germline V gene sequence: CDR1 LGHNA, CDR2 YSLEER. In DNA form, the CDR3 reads TGCGCCATCAGCCAAGGGCACAGAGCCAAAAACATTCAGTACTTC. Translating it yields CAISQGHRAKNIQYF.

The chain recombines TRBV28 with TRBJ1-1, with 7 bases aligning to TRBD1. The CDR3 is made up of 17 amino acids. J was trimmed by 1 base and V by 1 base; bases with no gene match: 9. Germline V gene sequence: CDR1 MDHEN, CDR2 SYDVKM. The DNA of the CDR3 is TGTGCCAGCAGTTTATTTGGGACAGCAGGGTCGAACACTGAAGCTTTCTTT. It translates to CASSLFGTAGSNTEAFF. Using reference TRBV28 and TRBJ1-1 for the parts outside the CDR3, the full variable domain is DVKVTQSSRYLVKRTGEKVFLECVQDMDHENMFWYRQDPGLGLRLIYFSYDVKMKEKGDIPEGYSVSREKKERFSLILESASTNQTSMYLCASSLFGTAGSNTEAFFGQGTRLTVV.

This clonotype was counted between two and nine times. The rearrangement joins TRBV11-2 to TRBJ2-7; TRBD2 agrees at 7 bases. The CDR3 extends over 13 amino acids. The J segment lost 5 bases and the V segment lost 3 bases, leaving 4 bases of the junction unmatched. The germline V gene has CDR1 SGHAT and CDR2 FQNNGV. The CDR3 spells CASSLWGGNEQYF. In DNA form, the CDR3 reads TGTGCCAGCAGCTTGTGGGGAGGGAACGAGCAGTACTTC. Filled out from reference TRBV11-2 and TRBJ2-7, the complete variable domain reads EAGVAQSPRYKIIEKRQSVAFWCNPISGHATLYWYQQILGQGPKLLIQFQNNGVVDDSQLPKDRFSAERLKGVDSTLKIQPAKLEDSAVYLCASSLWGGNEQYFGPGTRLTVT.

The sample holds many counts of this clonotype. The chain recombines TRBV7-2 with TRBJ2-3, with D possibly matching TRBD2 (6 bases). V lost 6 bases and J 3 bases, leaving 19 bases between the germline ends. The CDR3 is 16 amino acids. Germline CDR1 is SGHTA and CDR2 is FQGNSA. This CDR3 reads CASRRAAGRMTDTQYF. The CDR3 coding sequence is TGTGCCAGCAGGCGTGCGGCGGGACGAATGACAGATACGCAGTATTTT.

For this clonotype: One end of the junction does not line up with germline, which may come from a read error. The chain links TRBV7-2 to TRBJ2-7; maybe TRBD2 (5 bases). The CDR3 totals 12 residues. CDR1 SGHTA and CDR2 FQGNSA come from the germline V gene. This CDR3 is CVSSLAREWQYF. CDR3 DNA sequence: TGTGTCAGCAGCTTAGCGAGGGAATGGCAGTACTTC.

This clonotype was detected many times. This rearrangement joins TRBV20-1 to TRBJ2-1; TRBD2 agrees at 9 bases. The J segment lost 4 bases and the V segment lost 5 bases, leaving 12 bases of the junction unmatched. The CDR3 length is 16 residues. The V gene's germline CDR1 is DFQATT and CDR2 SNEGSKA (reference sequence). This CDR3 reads CSAPPLSGGSYNEQFF. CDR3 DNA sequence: TGCAGTGCTCCCCCTCTGAGCGGGGGGTCATACAATGAGCAGTTCTTC.

CDR3 region: CSARDTSYEQYF. CDR3 DNA sequence: TGCAGTGCCAGGGATACCTCCTACGAGCAGTACTTC. The rearrangement uses TRBV20-1 and TRBJ2-7, with a possible D match to TRBD1 (5 bases). V lost 6 bases and J 0 bases, leaving 9 bases between the germline ends. Germline loops: CDR1 DFQATT, CDR2 SNEGSKA (reference sequence). The CDR3 covers 12 residues.

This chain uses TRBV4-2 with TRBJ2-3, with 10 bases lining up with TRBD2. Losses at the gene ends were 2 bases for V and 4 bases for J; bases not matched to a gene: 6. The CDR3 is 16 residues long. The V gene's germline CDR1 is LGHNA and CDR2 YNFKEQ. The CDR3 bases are TGTGCCAGCAGCCAAACCTCTAGCGGGGGATCAGATACGCAGTATTTT. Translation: CASSQTSSGGSDTQYF.

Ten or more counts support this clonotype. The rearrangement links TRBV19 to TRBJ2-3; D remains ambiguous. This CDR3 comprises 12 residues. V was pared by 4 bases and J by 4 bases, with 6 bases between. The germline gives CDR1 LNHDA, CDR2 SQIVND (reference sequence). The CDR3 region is CASSKLADTQYF. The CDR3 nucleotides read TGTGCCAGTAGTAAGTTGGCAGATACGCAGTATTTT.

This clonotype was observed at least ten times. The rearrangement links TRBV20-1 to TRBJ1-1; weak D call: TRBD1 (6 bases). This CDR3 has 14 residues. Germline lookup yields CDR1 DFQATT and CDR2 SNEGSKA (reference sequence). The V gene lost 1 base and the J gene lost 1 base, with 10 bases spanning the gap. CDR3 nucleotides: TGCAGTGCTAGAGGGTCGACAGGGAACACTGAAGCTTTCTTT. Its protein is CSARGSTGNTEAFF.

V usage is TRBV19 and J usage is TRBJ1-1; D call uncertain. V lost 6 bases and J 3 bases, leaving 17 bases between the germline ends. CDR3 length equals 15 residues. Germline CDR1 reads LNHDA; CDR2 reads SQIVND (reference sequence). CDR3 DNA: TGTGCCAGTAGGGAGGACGTATCCGCGGACACTGAAGCTTTCTTT. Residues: CASREDVSADTEAFF. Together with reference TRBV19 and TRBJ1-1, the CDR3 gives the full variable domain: DGGITQSPKYLFRKEGQNVTLSCEQNLNHDAMYWYRQDPGQGLRLIYYSQIVNDFQKGDIAEGYSVSREKKESFPLTVTSAQKNPTAFYLCASREDVSADTEAFFGQGTRLTVV.

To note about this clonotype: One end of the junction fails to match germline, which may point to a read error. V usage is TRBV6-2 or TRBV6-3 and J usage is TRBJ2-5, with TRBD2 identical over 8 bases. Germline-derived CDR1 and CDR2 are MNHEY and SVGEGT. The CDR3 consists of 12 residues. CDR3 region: CVSSGGQETQYF. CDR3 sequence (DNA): TGTGTCAGCAGCGGGGGCCAAGAGACCCAGTACTTC.

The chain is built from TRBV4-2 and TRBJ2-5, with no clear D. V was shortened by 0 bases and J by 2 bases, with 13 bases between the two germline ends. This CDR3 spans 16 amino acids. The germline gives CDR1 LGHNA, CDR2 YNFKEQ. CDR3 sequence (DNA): TGTGCCAGCAGCCAAGAGTGGGGTCTGGAACAAGAGACCCAGTACTTC. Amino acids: CASSQEWGLEQETQYF.

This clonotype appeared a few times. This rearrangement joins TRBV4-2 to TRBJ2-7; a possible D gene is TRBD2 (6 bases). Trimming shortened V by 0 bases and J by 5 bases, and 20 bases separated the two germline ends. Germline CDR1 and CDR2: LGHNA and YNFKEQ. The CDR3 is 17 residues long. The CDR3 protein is CASSQDRYGPTGDEQYF. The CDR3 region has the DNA TGTGCCAGCAGCCAAGATAGGTACGGTCCCACGGGAGACGAGCAGTACTTC.

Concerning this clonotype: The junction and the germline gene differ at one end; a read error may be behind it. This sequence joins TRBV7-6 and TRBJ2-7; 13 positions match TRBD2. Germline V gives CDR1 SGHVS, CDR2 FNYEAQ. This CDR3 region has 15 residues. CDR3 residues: CTSSSRTSGGDEQYF. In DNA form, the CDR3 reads TGTACCAGCAGCTCCCGGACTAGCGGGGGCGACGAGCAGTACTTC.

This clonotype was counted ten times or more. The CDR3 loop is CASSFRQGNEKLFF. The CDR3 DNA follows: TGTGCCAGCAGTTTTCGACAGGGAAATGAAAAACTGTTTTTT. The genes are TRBV6-6 and TRBJ1-4, with 7 bases that match TRBD1. CDR1 MNHNY and CDR2 SVGAGI come from the germline V gene (reference sequence). The junction had 4 bases not matched to a gene; V was cut back by 4 bases and J by 5 bases. This CDR3 is 14 amino acids long.

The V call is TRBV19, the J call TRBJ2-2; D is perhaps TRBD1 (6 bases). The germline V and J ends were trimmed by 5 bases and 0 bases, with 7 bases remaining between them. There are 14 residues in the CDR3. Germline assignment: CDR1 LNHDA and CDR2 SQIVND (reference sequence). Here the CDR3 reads CASSGQPNTGELFF. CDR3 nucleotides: TGTGCCAGTAGTGGACAGCCGAACACCGGGGAGCTGTTTTTT.

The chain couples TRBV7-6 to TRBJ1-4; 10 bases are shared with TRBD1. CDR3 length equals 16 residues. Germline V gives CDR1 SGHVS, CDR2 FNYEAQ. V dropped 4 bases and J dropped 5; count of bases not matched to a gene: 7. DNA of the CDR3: TGTGCCAGCAGCTCAGTTCGGGACAGGGGAAATGAAAAACTGTTTTTT. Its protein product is CASSSVRDRGNEKLFF.

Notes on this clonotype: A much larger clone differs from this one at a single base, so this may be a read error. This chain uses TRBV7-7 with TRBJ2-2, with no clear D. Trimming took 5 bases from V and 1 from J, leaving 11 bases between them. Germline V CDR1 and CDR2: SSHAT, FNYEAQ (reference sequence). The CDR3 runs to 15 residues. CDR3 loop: CASSPCGRNTGELFF. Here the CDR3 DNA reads TGTGCCAGCAGCCCCTGTGGCAGGAACACCGGGGAGCTGTTTTTT.

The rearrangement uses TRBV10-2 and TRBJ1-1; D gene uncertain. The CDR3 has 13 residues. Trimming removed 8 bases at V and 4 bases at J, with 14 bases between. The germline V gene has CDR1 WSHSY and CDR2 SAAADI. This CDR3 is CASGPSESTEAFF. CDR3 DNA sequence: TGCGCCAGCGGGCCCTCGGAGAGCACTGAAGCTTTCTTT.

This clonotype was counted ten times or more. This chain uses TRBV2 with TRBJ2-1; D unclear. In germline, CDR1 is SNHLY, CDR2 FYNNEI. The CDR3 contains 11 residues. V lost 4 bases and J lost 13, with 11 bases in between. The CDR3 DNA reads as TGTGCCAGCAGTGGGGAAGTGAAACAGTTCTTC. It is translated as CASSGEVKQFF.